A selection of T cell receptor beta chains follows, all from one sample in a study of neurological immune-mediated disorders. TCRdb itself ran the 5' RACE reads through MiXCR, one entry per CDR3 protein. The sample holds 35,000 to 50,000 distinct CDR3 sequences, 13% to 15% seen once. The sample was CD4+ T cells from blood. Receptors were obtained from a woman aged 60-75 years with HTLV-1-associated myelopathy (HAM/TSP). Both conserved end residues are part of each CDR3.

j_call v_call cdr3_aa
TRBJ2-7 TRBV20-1 CSAASGGEQYF
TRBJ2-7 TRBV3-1 CASSQGYYEQYF
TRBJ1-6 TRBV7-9 CASSLGQNSPLHF
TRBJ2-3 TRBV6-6 CASSYGTGSQLSDTQYF
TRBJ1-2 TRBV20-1 CSALRQLDNYGYTF
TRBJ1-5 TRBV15 CATSRGKASGQPQHF
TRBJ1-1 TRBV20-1 CSARGQDKVAGAFF
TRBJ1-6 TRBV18 CASSPPRTGMRSSYYSPLHF
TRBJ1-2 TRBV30 CAWSVEGIYGYTF
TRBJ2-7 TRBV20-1 CSANTWRGPNEQYF
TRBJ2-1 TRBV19 CASTLDRVSSEQFF
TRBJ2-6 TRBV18 CASSPREGSGANVLTF
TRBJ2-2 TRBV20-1 CSARPASGGDTGELFF
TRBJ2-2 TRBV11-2 CASSPGPLRELFF
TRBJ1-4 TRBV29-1 CSVGVTGGVNEKLFF
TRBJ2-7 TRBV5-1 CASSLVLAGAGSYEQYF
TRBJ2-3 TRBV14 CASSQDWATDTQYF
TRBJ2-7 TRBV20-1 CSASRIGTSVSVLFYEQYF
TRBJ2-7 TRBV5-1 CASLPTGWTYEQYF
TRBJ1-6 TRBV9 CASSVETGGGSPLHF
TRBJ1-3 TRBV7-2 CASSPRSSGNTIYF
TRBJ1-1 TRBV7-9 CASSLQRRWDSPNTEAFF
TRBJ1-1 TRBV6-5 CASRHRQGNTEAFF
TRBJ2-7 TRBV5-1 CASTRTGGLSYEQYF
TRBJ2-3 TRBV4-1 CASSLGNSRTDTQYF
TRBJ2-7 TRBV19 CASSLLGTGVYEQYF
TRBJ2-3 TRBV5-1 CASSWGTGGGTDTQYF
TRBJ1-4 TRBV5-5 CASSLLGDSEKLFF
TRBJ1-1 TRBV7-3 CASSLHSSNTEAFF
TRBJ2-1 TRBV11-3 CASSLGGAGITYNEQFF
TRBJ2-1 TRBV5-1 CASSLYREQFF
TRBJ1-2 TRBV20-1 CSAPQGGDGYTF
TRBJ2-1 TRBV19 CATSPYEGGRNEQFF
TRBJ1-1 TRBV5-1 CASSSGGAPWTEAFF
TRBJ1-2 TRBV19 CASSVFGLRDRENGYTF
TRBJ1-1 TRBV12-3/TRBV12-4 CASSLEQGVVNTEAFF
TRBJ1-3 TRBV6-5 CASSTDQGTGNTIYF
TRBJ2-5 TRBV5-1 CASSPRTGLEETQYF
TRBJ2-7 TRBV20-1 CSARVAGAYEQYF
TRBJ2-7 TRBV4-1 CASNPYPRQGANEQYF
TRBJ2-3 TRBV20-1 CSARYAGVTDTQYF
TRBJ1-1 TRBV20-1 CSARGRENWAMNTEAFF
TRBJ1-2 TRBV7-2 CASSAPATGERGYTF
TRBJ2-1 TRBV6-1 CASSWTSGGVAYNEQFF
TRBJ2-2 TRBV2 CASRARQGGELFF
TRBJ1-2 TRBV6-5 CASRRGEGLYGYTF
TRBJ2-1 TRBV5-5 CASLDRGSYNEQFF
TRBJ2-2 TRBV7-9 CASSVQGSEVGELFF
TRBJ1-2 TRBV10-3 CAISGRAGDYGYTF